These 5 T cell receptor beta chains originate from one sample sequenced in a study of Graves' ophthalmopathy and Graves' hyperthyroidism. Using RNA transcripts, the TCR beta CDR3 regions were amplified. Following a first-round RT-PCR that used HTBI primers, a second-round multiplex PCR was carried out. TCRdb redid the calling of the multiplex PCR reads with MiXCR, one entry per CDR3 protein. The sample lists about 700,000 distinct CDR3 sequences, under 50% seen once, with 2.5% to 3.5% in the top ten. The sample taken for sequencing was peripheral blood. The source is an adult man with Graves' ophthalmopathy.

CDR3 DNA: TGTGCCAGCAGCTTAACCGGGACCACTAGGCCCTATGGCTACACCTTC. Its translation is CASSLTGTTRPYGYTF. The chain is built from TRBV7-2 and TRBJ1-2; a weak D match, TRBD1 (5 bases). Trimming removed 2 bases at V and 4 bases at J, with 17 bases between. CDR1 is SGHTA, CDR2 FQGNSA, per germline. The CDR3 covers 16 residues.

This clonotype was counted only a few times. The genes are TRBV5-1 and TRBJ2-5; TRBD2 aligns across 7 bases. The J call is uncertain, as TRBJ2-1 better fits the DNA end. The CDR3 covers 15 residues. Looked up from germline, CDR1 is SGHRS and CDR2 is YFSETQ. CDR3 nucleotide sequence: TGCGCCAGCAGCTCTACTAGCGAGCCGTACAATGAGCAGTTCTTC. This codes for CASSSTSEPYNEQFF.

With respect to this clonotype: A much bigger clone sits one base away, suggesting this may be a read error. V is TRBV7-8 and J is TRBJ1-1; D is possibly TRBD1 (6 bases). This CDR3 region has 13 residues. Between the trimmed V and J ends, which lost 7 bases and 2 bases, there was a span of 11 bases. From germline, CDR1 is SGHVS and CDR2 FQNEAQ. CDR3 in amino acids: CASNHRANTEAFF. In nucleotides, the CDR3 is TGTGCCAGCAATCACAGGGCTAACACTGAAGCTTTCTTT.

The rearrangement joins TRBV29-1 to TRBJ2-5; TRBD2 is a possible D gene (6 bases). V lost 2 bases, J lost 5 bases, and 15 bases lay in between. The CDR3 has 14 residues. Germline lookup yields CDR1 SQVTM and CDR2 ANQGSEA. The CDR3 DNA reads as TGCAGCGTTGAATCGTTGGCGGGATCGGAGACCCAGTACTTC. Encoded protein: CSVESLAGSETQYF.

This clonotype was seen a handful of times. This sequence joins TRBV5-1 and TRBJ1-3; TRBD1 matches 8 bases. Germline V gene data show CDR1 as SGHRS and CDR2 as YFSETQ. This CDR3 is 13 amino acids long. The V segment lost 1 base and the J segment 8 bases; nucleotides outside the gene matches: 2. The DNA of the CDR3 is TGCGCCAGCAGCTTGACAGGGGGAGACACCATATATTTT. Translated: CASSLTGGDTIYF. The full variable domain, its missing parts supplied by reference TRBV5-1 and TRBJ1-3, is KAGVTQTPRYLIKTRGQQVTLSCSPISGHRSVSWYQQTPGQGLQFLFEYFSETQRNKGNFPGRFSGRQFSNSRSEMNVSTLELGDSALYLCASSLTGGDTIYFGEGSWLTVV.